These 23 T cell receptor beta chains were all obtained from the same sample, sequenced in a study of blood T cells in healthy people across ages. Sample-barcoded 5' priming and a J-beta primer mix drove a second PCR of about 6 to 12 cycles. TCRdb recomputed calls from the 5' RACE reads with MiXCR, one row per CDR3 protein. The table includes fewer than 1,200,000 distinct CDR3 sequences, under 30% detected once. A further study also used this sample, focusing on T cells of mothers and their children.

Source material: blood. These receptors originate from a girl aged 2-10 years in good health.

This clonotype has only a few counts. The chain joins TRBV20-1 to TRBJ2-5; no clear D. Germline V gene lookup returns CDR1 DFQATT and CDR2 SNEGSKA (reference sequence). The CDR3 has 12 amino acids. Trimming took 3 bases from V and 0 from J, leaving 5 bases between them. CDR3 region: CSARVNQETQYF. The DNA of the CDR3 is TGCAGTGCTAGGGTTAACCAAGAGACCCAGTACTTC.

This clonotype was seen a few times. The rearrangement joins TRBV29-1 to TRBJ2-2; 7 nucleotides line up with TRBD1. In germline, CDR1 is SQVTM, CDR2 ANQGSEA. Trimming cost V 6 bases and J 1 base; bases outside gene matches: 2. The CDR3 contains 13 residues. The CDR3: CSVGTENTGELFF. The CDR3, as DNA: TGCAGCGTCGGGACAGAGAACACCGGGGAGCTGTTTTTT.

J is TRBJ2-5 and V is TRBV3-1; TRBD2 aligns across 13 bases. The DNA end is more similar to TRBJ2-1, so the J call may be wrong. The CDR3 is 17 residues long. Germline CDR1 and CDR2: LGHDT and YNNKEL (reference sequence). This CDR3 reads CASSQVGTSGTDNEQFF. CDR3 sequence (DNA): TGTGCCAGCAGCCAAGTGGGGACTAGCGGGACTGACAATGAGCAGTTCTTC.

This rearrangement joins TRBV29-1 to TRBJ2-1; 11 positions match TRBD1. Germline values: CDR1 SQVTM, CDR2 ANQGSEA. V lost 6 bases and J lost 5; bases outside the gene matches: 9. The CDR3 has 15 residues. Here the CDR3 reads CSVPDPGQGDNEQFF. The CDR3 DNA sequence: TGCAGCGTCCCCGACCCGGGACAGGGGGACAATGAGCAGTTCTTC.

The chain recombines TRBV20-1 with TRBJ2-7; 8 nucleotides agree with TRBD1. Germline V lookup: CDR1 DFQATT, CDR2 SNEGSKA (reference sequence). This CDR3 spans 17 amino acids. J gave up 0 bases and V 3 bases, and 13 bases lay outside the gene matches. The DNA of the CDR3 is TGCAGTGCTAGTAGGGCAGGGGGCGCGCCTAGCTCCTACGAGCAGTACTTC. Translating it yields CSASRAGGAPSSYEQYF.

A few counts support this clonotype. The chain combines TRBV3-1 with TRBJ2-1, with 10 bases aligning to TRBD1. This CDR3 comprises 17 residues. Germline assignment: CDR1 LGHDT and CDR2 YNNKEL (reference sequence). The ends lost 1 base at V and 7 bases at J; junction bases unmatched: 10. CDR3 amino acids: CASSQVRAGTGVNEQFF. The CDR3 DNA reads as TGTGCCAGCAGCCAAGTAAGGGCCGGGACAGGGGTGAATGAGCAGTTCTTC.

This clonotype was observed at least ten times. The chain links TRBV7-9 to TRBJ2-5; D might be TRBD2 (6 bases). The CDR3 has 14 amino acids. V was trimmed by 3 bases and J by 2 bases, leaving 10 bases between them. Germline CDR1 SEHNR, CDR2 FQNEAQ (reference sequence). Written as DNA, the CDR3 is TGTGCCAGCAGCTTGTCGGGAGTACAAGAGACCCAGTACTTC. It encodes CASSLSGVQETQYF.

CDR3: CASRGQGKNQPQHF. The CDR3 nucleotides read TGTGCCAGCCGTGGACAGGGGAAGAATCAGCCCCAGCATTTT. The chain is built from TRBV28 and TRBJ1-5, with TRBD1 matching over 9 bases. The germline V gene encodes CDR1 MDHEN and CDR2 SYDVKM. The CDR3 is made up of 14 amino acids. V lost 8 bases to trimming and J lost 4 bases; unmatched junction nucleotides: 6.

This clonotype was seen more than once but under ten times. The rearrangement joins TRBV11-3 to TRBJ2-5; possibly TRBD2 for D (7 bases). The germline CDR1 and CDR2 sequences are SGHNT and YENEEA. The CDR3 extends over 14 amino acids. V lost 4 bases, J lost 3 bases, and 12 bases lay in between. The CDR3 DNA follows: TGTGCCAGCAGCTCAAGGGGGGGCAAAGAGACCCAGTACTTC. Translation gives CASSSRGGKETQYF. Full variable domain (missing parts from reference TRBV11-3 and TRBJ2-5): EAGVVQSPRYKIIEKKQPVAFWCNPISGHNTLYWYLQNLGQGPELLIRYENEEAVDDSQLPKDRFSAERLKGVDSTLKIQPAELGDSAVYLCASSSRGGKETQYFGPGTRLLVL.

The CDR3 region has the DNA TGTGCCAGCAGCCTCCAGGGACATCGGCTGTACTTC. This encodes CASSLQGHRLYF. This rearrangement joins TRBV3-1 to TRBJ2-7, with D possibly TRBD1 on 6 matching bases. This CDR3 is 12 amino acids long. Germline values: CDR1 LGHDT, CDR2 YNNKEL (reference sequence). Trimming shortened V by 4 bases and J by 12 bases, and 16 bases separated the two germline ends.

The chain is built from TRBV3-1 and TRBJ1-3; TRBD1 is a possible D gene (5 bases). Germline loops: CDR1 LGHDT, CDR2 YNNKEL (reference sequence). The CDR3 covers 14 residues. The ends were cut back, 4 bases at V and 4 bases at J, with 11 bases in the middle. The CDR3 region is CASSPRTRGNTIYF. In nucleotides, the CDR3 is TGTGCCAGCAGCCCTCGGACAAGGGGAAACACCATATATTTT.

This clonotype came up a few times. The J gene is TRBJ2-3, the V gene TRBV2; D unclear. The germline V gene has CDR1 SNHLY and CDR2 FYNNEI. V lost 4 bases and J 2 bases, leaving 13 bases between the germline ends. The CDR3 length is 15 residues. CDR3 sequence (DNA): TGTGCCAGCAGTGCGGCGGACCCAGCCACAGATACGCAGTATTTT. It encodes CASSAADPATDTQYF. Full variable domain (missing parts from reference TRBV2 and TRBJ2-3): EPEVTQTPSHQVTQMGQEVILRCVPISNHLYFYWYRQILGQKVEFLVSFYNNEISEKSEIFDDQFSVERPDGSNFTLKIRSTKLEDSAMYFCASSAADPATDTQYFGPGTRLTVL.

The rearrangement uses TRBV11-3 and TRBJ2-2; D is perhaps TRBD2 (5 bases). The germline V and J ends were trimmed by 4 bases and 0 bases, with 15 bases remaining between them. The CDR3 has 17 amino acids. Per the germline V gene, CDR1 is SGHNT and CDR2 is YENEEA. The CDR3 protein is CASSSRSNGANTGELFF. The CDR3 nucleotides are TGTGCCAGCAGCTCCCGTTCAAACGGGGCGAACACCGGGGAGCTGTTTTTT.

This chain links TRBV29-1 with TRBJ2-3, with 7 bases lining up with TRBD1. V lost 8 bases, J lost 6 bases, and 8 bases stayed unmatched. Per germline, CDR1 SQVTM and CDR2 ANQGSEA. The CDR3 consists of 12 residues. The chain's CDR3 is CSNRDRTDTQYF. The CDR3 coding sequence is TGCAGCAACCGGGACAGAACGGATACGCAGTATTTT.

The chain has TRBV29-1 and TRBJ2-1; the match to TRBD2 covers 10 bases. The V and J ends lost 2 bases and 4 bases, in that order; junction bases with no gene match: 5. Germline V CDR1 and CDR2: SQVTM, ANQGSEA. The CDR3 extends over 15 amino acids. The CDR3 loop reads CSVEIAGGGYNEQFF. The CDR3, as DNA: TGCAGCGTTGAAATAGCGGGAGGAGGTTACAATGAGCAGTTCTTC.

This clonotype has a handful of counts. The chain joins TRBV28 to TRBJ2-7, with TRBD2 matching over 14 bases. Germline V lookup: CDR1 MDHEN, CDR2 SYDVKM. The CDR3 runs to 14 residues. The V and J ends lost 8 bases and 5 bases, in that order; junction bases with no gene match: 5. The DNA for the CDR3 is TGTGCCAGCGAGACTAGCGGGAGGGCCGACGAGCAGTACTTC. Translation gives CASETSGRADEQYF.

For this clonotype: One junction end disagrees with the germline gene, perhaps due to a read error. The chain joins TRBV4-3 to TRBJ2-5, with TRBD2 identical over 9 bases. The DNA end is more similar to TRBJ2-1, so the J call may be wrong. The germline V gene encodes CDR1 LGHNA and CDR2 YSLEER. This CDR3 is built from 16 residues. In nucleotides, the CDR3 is TGCGCCAGCAGCCAAGATACAGCGGGGGGTTACAATGGGCAGTTCTTC. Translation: CASSQDTAGGYNGQFF.

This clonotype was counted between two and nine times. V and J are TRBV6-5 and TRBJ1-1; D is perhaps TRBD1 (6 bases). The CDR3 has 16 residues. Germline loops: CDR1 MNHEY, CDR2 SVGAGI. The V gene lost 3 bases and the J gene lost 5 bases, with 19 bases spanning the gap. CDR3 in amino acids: CASSYPNQGMGTEAFF. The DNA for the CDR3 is TGTGCCAGCAGTTATCCGAACCAGGGGATGGGGACTGAAGCTTTCTTT.

CDR3 sequence: CASSLEPSGGNEQFF. CDR3 in DNA: TGTGCCAGCAGCTTAGAACCTAGCGGGGGGAATGAGCAGTTCTTC. The chain has TRBV13 and TRBJ2-1; 11 bases are a match to TRBD2. Germline loops: CDR1 PRHDT, CDR2 FYEKMQ (reference sequence). With V trimmed by 1 base and J by 7 bases, 3 bases remained unmatched. The CDR3 runs to 15 residues.

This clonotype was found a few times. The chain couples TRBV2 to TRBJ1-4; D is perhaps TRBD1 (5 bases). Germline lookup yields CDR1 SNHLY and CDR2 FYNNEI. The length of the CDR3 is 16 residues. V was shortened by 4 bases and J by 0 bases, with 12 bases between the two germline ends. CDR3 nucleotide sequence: TGTGCCAGCAGTGCAGAAGGGGTCACAACTAATGAAAAACTGTTTTTT. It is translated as CASSAEGVTTNEKLFF.

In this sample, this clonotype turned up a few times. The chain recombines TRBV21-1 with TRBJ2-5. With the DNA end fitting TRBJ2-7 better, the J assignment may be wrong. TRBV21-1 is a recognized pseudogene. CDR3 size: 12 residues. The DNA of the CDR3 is TGTGCCAGCAGCAAAGATACCCACGAGCAGTACTTC. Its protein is CASSKDTHEQYF.

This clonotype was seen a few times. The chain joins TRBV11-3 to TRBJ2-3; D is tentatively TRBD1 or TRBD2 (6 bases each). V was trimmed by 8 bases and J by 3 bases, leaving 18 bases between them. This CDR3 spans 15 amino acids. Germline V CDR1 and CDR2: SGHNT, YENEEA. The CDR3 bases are TGTGCCAGCGTCAAGGGGGAGGCCGTGACAGATACGCAGTATTTT. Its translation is CASVKGEAVTDTQYF.

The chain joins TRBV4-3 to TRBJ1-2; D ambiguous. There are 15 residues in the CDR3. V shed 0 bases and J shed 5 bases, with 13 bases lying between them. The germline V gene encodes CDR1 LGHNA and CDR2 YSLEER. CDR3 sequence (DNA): TGCGCCAGCAGCCAAGATTTGGGGATTGGGTATGGCTACACCTTC. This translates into CASSQDLGIGYGYTF.